By share of the sample, the clone carrying this TCR beta chain is medium-sized. Antigen: not known. These data originate in a study of T cells in localized non-small cell lung cancer. Notes on the study in general: The study found T cell clonality highest in uninvolved adjacent lung, above tumor.

Measured with immunoSEQ multiplex PCR; TCRdb has only the in-frame clones, and not every one. The data contain about 1,600 clones, 20% to 30% of them singletons. There are 14 residues in the CDR3. V was shortened by 1 base and J by 0 bases, with 7 bases between the two germline ends. Per the germline V gene, CDR1 is SGHAT and CDR2 is FQDESV (reference sequence). This receptor was taken from a man between 40 and 70 years old with stage II squamous cell lung carcinoma. Sequencing used normal lung tissue next to the tumor, obtained before any cancer treatment. V is TRBV11-1 and J is TRBJ2-7; D call uncertain. CDR3 nucleotide sequence: TGTGCCAGCAGCTTAGAAGCCTACTCCTACGAGCAGTACTTC. Translating it yields CASSLEAYSYEQYF.